The following is a TCR beta chain sequence with its context. The T cells that were sequenced for TCR beta were CD8+ and CD4+ cells from blood. Controls were age- and sex-matched healthy donors. While CD8+ and CD4+ T cells were isolated negatively, TEMRA cells were enriched by FACS. Trimming removed 7 bases at V and 1 base at J, with 13 bases between. This CDR3 is built from 14 residues. Germline V gives CDR1 MDHEN, CDR2 SYDVKM. With random hexamers, reverse transcription was performed on roughly 0.45 to 1 ug of RNA. Amplification of the TCR beta CDR3 was carried out by immunoSEQ multiplex PCR, which spanned a total of 54 Vbeta and 13 Jbeta segments. TCRdb ran MiXCR on the immunoSEQ multiplex PCR reads and lists one entry per CDR3 protein. The sample consists of 110,000 or so distinct CDR3 sequences, around 97% of them appearing once. The source of the sample is a study of CD8 T cells in Susac syndrome.

This sequence originates from a human donor in good health. The chain joins TRBV28 to TRBJ1-1; tentative D call: TRBD1 (5 bases). The material sequenced was CD4+ T cells from PBMCs. CDR3 DNA sequence: TGTGCCAGCAACCAGGGCACCGCGAACACTGAAGCTTTCTTT. As protein: CASNQGTANTEAFF.